What follows are 29 T cell receptor beta chains derived from one specimen sequenced in a study of blood T cell repertoires in COVID-19. Here immunoSEQ multiplex PCR was the method, and the copy in TCRdb shows in-frame clones only, minus some. Among 140,000 or so clones listed, around nine tenths were seen once. The sequenced material came from peripheral blood. The receptor source for this set is a woman aged 50 to 65 with active or convalescent COVID-19.

The rearrangement uses TRBV14 and TRBJ1-4; no firm D call. The J call may be in error: the DNA end matches TRBJ2-2 better. CDR1 SGHDN and CDR2 FVKESK come from the germline V gene. This CDR3 has 12 residues. CDR3 loop: CASSQKGWELFF. The CDR3 DNA reads TGTGCCAGCAGCCAGAAGGGATGGGAGCTGTTTTTT.

This clone showed up just a few times. V gene TRBV3-1 (or the pseudogene TRBV3-2) combines with J gene TRBJ1-2; no definite D call. CDR3 length: 13 amino acids. Germline lookup yields CDR1 LGHDT and CDR2 YNNKEL (reference sequence). Trimming cost V 3 bases and J 8 bases, with 13 bases left between them. Here the CDR3 reads CASSQRRSMGYTF. Here the CDR3 DNA reads TGTGCCAGCAGCCAGCGGCGGTCTATGGGCTACACCTTC.

Concerning this clone itself: An end of the junction differs from the germline gene, which may be a read error. J is TRBJ2-1 and V is TRBV7-7, with a weak D call TRBD2 (6 bases). CDR3 size: 14 residues. CDR1 is SSHAT, CDR2 FNYEAQ, per germline (reference sequence). The CDR3 is CASSLSGSINEQFF. As DNA, the CDR3 is TGTGCTAGCAGCTTGTCCGGGAGTATAAATGAGCAGTTCTTC.

The J gene is TRBJ1-6, the V gene TRBV7-8; possible D gene TRBD1, 6 bases. Germline lookup yields CDR1 SGHVS and CDR2 FQNEAQ. Trimming took 2 bases from V and 0 from J, leaving 11 bases between them. The CDR3 contains 17 residues. The CDR3 bases are TGTGCCAGCAGCTTACGGGGGGGCAGCTCCTATAATTCACCCCTCCACTTT. It specifies CASSLRGGSSYNSPLHF.

This chain links TRBV6-1 with TRBJ1-1; D call uncertain. There are 12 residues in the CDR3. V was pared by 5 bases and J by 7 bases, with 11 bases between. Germline CDR1 is MNHNS and CDR2 is SASEGT. CDR3 sequence reads: CASSLAINEAFF. CDR3 sequence (DNA): TGTGCCAGCAGTTTAGCGATAAATGAAGCTTTCTTT.

The J gene is TRBJ1-5, the V gene TRBV28; D unresolved. Deletions cut 3 bases from V and 4 bases from J, with 16 bases between. The CDR3 covers 16 residues. The V gene's germline CDR1 is MDHEN and CDR2 SYDVKM. As DNA, the CDR3 is TGTGCCAGCAGTTTGGCTCGCATGCCCAGGAATCAGCCCCAGCATTTT. It codes for CASSLARMPRNQPQHF.

The chain couples TRBV11-2 to TRBJ2-1, with D possibly being TRBD2 (5 bases). This CDR3 has 15 residues. The V gene's germline CDR1 is SGHAT and CDR2 FQNNGV. Trimming left V 3 bases short and J 3 bases short, with 12 bases between. The CDR3 spells CASSFSEGYYNEQFF. DNA for the CDR3: TGTGCCAGCAGCTTTTCTGAGGGATACTACAATGAGCAGTTCTTC. The whole variable domain, remainder taken from reference TRBV11-2 and TRBJ2-1, is EAGVAQSPRYKIIEKRQSVAFWCNPISGHATLYWYQQILGQGPKLLIQFQNNGVVDDSQLPKDRFSAERLKGVDSTLKIQPAKLEDSAVYLCASSFSEGYYNEQFFGPGTRLTVL.

CDR3 in amino acids: CASGLGAGKEKNTEAFF. The CDR3 DNA is TGTGCTAGTGGTTTGGGGGCCGGCAAGGAAAAGAACACTGAAGCTTTCTTT. The V gene is TRBV12-5, the J gene TRBJ1-1; D is unclear. There are 17 residues in the CDR3. Trimming stripped 1 base from V and 1 base from J, with 16 bases between. Per germline, CDR1 LGHNT and CDR2 FRNRAP. Combining the CDR3 with reference TRBV12-5 and TRBJ1-1 gives the whole variable domain DARVTQTPRHKVTEMGQEVTMRCQPILGHNTVFWYRQTMMQGLELLAYFRNRAPLDDSGMPKDRFSAEMPDATLATLKIQPSEPRDSAVYFCASGLGAGKEKNTEAFFGQGTRLTVV.

The gene calls are TRBV10-2 and TRBJ2-1; D ambiguous. The CDR3 extends over 15 amino acids. The germline V gene has CDR1 WSHSY and CDR2 SAAADI. V gave up 6 bases and J gave up 9 bases, with 21 bases separating them. The CDR3 reads CASRPIERGWSEQFF. The CDR3 coding sequence is TGCGCCAGCAGACCAATAGAGCGCGGTTGGAGTGAGCAGTTCTTC.

The chain has TRBV11-2 and TRBJ1-2; 7 bases map to TRBD1. The CDR3 is made up of 14 amino acids. Germline CDR1 and CDR2: SGHAT and FQNNGV. V shed 5 bases, J shed 4 bases, and the junction held 7 bases outside the gene matches. CDR3 sequence (DNA): TGTGCCAGCAGCCCCTTAAGGGACAGCTATGGCTACACCTTC. It is translated as CASSPLRDSYGYTF.

This clone was counted only a few times. The rearrangement joins TRBV19 to TRBJ1-6; 8 bases align to TRBD1. This CDR3 comprises 14 residues. Germline trimming cut 2 bases from V and 10 bases from J; bases unmatched to any gene: 4. Germline CDR1 and CDR2: LNHDA and SQIVND (reference sequence). The CDR3 here is CASSIIGQGSPLHF. The CDR3 DNA follows: TGTGCCAGTAGTATAATAGGACAGGGATCACCCCTCCACTTT.

In nucleotides, the CDR3 is TGTGCCAGCACCCCCGGGACTAGCGTTACCGGGGAGCTGTTTTTT. It translates to CASTPGTSVTGELFF. This chain links TRBV7-2 with TRBJ2-2; TRBD2 matches at 10 bases. This CDR3 comprises 15 residues. The V segment lost 7 bases and the J segment 5 bases; nucleotides outside the gene matches: 7. Germline-derived CDR1 and CDR2 are SGHTA and FQGNSA.

The CDR3, as DNA: TGCGCCAGCAGCCAAGACCCCCCACAGGGGACTGGAAACACCATATATTTT. It yields the protein CASSQDPPQGTGNTIYF. This chain connects TRBV4-1 to TRBJ1-3; 7 bases fit TRBD1. Germline V lookup: CDR1 MGHRA, CDR2 YSYEKL. V lost 0 bases and J lost 2; bases outside the gene matches: 7. The CDR3 sequence is 17 residues long.

V usage is TRBV19 and J usage is TRBJ2-1; 14 nucleotides match TRBD2. The germline gives CDR1 LNHDA, CDR2 SQIVND (reference sequence). The V segment lost 9 bases and the J segment 8 bases; nucleotides outside the gene matches: 3. The CDR3 spans 13 residues. CDR3 residues: CASGLAGGDEQFF. CDR3 nucleotide sequence: TGTGCCAGCGGACTAGCGGGGGGTGATGAGCAGTTCTTC.

The chain carries TRBV4-3 and TRBJ2-3; D call uncertain. CDR1 LGHNA and CDR2 YSLEER come from the germline V gene. V gave up 0 bases and J gave up 2 bases, with 9 bases separating them. The CDR3 covers 15 residues. This CDR3 is CASSQDWRYTDTQYF. CDR3 nucleotides: TGCGCCAGCAGCCAAGACTGGCGGTACACAGATACGCAGTATTTT.

The V call is TRBV3-1 (or the pseudogene TRBV3-2), the J call TRBJ2-7, with TRBD1 as a possible D gene (5 bases). The CDR3 runs 13 residues. V lost 4 bases, J lost 5 bases, and 12 bases lay in between. The germline gives CDR1 LGHDT, CDR2 YNNKEL (reference sequence). The CDR3 region is CASSRATEDEQYF. Written as DNA, the CDR3 is TGTGCCAGCAGCCGAGCGACAGAGGACGAGCAGTACTTC.

This clone was recorded only once. In DNA form, the CDR3 reads TGCGCCAGCAGACCTTGCCGGGGGAGCTCCTATAATTCACCCCTCCACTTT. This sequence encodes CASRPCRGSSYNSPLHF. This chain uses TRBV23-1 with TRBJ1-6; D is perhaps TRBD1 (5 bases). TRBV23-1 falls under the ORF class, with uncertain function. Between the trimmed V and J ends, which lost 6 bases and 0 bases, there was a span of 15 bases. This CDR3 contains 17 residues.

This clone was seen a single time. The rearrangement links TRBV11-2 to TRBJ2-1, with 7 bases matching TRBD1. The CDR3 totals 16 residues. Losses at the gene ends were 0 bases for V and 3 bases for J; bases not matched to a gene: 5. Germline V gene sequence: CDR1 SGHAT, CDR2 FQNNGV. The CDR3 nucleotides read TGTGCCAGCAGCTTAGAGAGGGGGACAGTCTACAATGAGCAGTTCTTC. Translating it yields CASSLERGTVYNEQFF.

The chain carries TRBV19 and TRBJ2-7, with 10 bases that match TRBD2. Trimming removed 4 bases from V and 6 bases from J; junction bases left unmatched: 6. The germline CDR1 and CDR2 sequences are LNHDA and SQIVND (reference sequence). The CDR3 has 14 amino acids. CDR3 residues: CASSKLAGPGEQYF. DNA of the CDR3: TGTGCCAGTAGTAAACTAGCGGGGCCGGGCGAGCAGTACTTC.

The chain combines TRBV7-8 with TRBJ1-2; maybe TRBD1 (5 bases). This CDR3 spans 15 amino acids. Trimming took off 5 bases at V and 2 bases at J, with 15 bases between the two ends. Per germline, CDR1 SGHVS and CDR2 FQNEAQ. CDR3 sequence reads: CASSPQGGLNYGYTF. The CDR3 bases are TGTGCCAGCAGCCCCCAGGGCGGATTAAACTATGGCTACACCTTC.

In its sample, this clone was seen once. The V and J genes are TRBV7-2 and TRBJ2-1; 9 bases are a match to TRBD2. The V gene end was trimmed by 1 base and the J gene end by 1 base; junction bases not matched to a gene: 2. There are 16 residues in the CDR3. Germline V gene data show CDR1 as SGHTA and CDR2 as FQGNSA. The CDR3, as DNA: TGTGCCAGCAGCTTAGATGGACTAGCGTCCTACAATGAGCAGTTCTTC. It is translated as CASSLDGLASYNEQFF. The entire variable domain, with the rest obtained from reference TRBV7-2 and TRBJ2-1, is as follows: GAGVSQSPSNKVTEKGKDVELRCDPISGHTALYWYRQSLGQGLEFLIYFQGNSAPDKSGLPSDRFSAERTGGSVSTLTIQRTQQEDSAVYLCASSLDGLASYNEQFFGPGTRLTVL.

The chain combines TRBV7-2 with TRBJ1-2; a weak D match, TRBD1 (5 bases). Trimming took off 1 base at V and 4 bases at J, with 13 bases between the two ends. There are 15 residues in the CDR3. Germline CDR1 SGHTA, CDR2 FQGNSA. The CDR3 sequence: CASSLGWGVSYGYTF. The CDR3 bases are TGTGCCAGCAGCTTAGGATGGGGGGTCTCCTATGGCTACACCTTC. The whole variable domain, filled in from reference TRBV7-2 and TRBJ1-2, reads GAGVSQSPSNKVTEKGKDVELRCDPISGHTALYWYRQSLGQGLEFLIYFQGNSAPDKSGLPSDRFSAERTGGSVSTLTIQRTQQEDSAVYLCASSLGWGVSYGYTFGSGTRLTVV.

This rearrangement joins TRBV7-3 to TRBJ2-3, with TRBD2 matching over 16 bases. CDR1 and CDR2 from the germline V gene are SGHTA and FQGTGA. The V and J ends lost 5 bases and 2 bases, in that order; junction bases with no gene match: 4. The CDR3 covers 17 residues. CDR3 amino acids: CASSPGTSGGATDTQYF. CDR3 sequence (DNA): TGTGCCAGCAGCCCTGGGACTAGCGGGGGGGCCACAGATACGCAGTATTTT.

This chain joins TRBV30 and TRBJ1-1, with D perhaps matching TRBD1 (5 bases). V was pared by 2 bases and J by 1 base, with 8 bases between. There are 13 residues in the CDR3. Germline loops: CDR1 GTSNPN, CDR2 SVGIG (reference sequence). Here the CDR3 reads CAWSRQQNTEAFF. DNA for the CDR3: TGTGCCTGGAGTAGACAGCAGAACACTGAAGCTTTCTTT.

V and J are TRBV19 and TRBJ1-4, with D possibly being TRBD1 (5 bases). The V gene's germline CDR1 is LNHDA and CDR2 SQIVND (reference sequence). The V and J ends lost 7 bases and 8 bases respectively, with 23 bases between them. The CDR3 is made up of 16 amino acids. CDR3 sequence reads: CASTQWGTPNGEKLFF. In nucleotides, the CDR3 is TGTGCCAGTACTCAATGGGGGACTCCTAACGGGGAAAAACTGTTTTTT.

A few counts support this clone. This CDR3 is CAISRDTEGHEQYF. The CDR3 DNA reads as TGTGCCATCAGTCGGGACACAGAGGGCCACGAGCAGTACTTC. The J gene is TRBJ2-7, the V gene TRBV10-3, with TRBD1 as a possible D gene (6 bases). The germline V gene encodes CDR1 ENHRY and CDR2 SYGVKD. Trimming pared 5 bases from V and 5 bases from J, leaving 16 bases between. CDR3 length: 14 amino acids.

Only one count was recorded for this clone. J is TRBJ1-4 and V is TRBV5-8, with 9 bases fitting TRBD1. The germline V gene encodes CDR1 SGHTS and CDR2 YDEGEE. J gave up 5 bases and V 4 bases, and 6 bases lay outside the gene matches. The CDR3 covers 15 residues. CDR3 nucleotides: TGTGCCAGCAGCCGGATTGGGACAGGGAATGAAAAACTGTTTTTT. This encodes CASSRIGTGNEKLFF.

The J gene is TRBJ2-4, the V gene TRBV30, with 7 bases lining up with TRBD1. The CDR3 is 14 amino acids. Germline V gives CDR1 GTSNPN, CDR2 SVGIG (reference sequence). V was pared by 4 bases and J by 1 base, with 4 bases of the junction left unmatched. The CDR3 DNA follows: TGTGCCTGGACAGGGGGATTGGCCAAAAACATTCAGTACTTC. It encodes CAWTGGLAKNIQYF.

This clone was counted a single time. The CDR3 loop reads CASSSLRGSRGTEAFF. In DNA, the CDR3 is TGTGCCAGCAGCTCCCTGAGGGGGAGTCGAGGCACTGAAGCTTTCTTT. The chain is built from TRBV7-9 and TRBJ1-1, with TRBD1 as a possible D gene (6 bases). The CDR3 loop spans 16 amino acids. V gave up 4 bases and J gave up 4 bases, with 19 bases separating them. CDR1 and CDR2 (germline): SEHNR, FQNEAQ (reference sequence).